This is a list of T cell receptor beta chains from one sample in a study of post-analysis software for immune sequencing data. TCRdb independently ran MiXCR on the PCR reads; one entry per CDR3 protein. This sample has about 540,000 distinct CDR3 sequences, with around 34% found just once. What was sequenced was blood. These receptors were taken from a girl younger than 18 with multiple sclerosis. Both conserved end residues are part of each CDR3. Each record gives: V gene, clone size, J gene, D gene, CDR3 DNA, CDR3 protein. A D gene is named only where the DNA matches it firmly. The listing skips clone size in some rows; elsewhere it reads once, few, many or a size class.

>TRBV10-1|.|TRBJ1-4|.
TGCGCCAATACAGGGTGGGAGCGTGAACTGTTTTTT
CANTGWERELFF
>TRBV5-1|.|TRBJ2-1|TRBD1
TGCGCCAGCAGCTTGGACCAGGGGGCCTACGAGCAGTTCTTC
CASSLDQGAYEQFF
>TRBV28|few|TRBJ2-3|.
TGTGCCGAGGAAGCAGATACGCAGTATTTT
CAEEADTQYF
>TRBV20-1|.|TRBJ1-6|.
TGCAGTGCTAGAGATTCCGCCCCGGGGACCTATTCACCCCTCCACTTT
CSARDSAPGTYSPLHF
>TRBV7-9|.|TRBJ2-5|.
TGTGCCAGCAGCTTCGGGCTAGGGGCAGGGAGAGAGACCCAGTACTTC
CASSFGLGAGRETQYF
>TRBV7-2|.|TRBJ1-1|TRBD1
TGTGCCAGCAGCTTAGCGCTTTGGGACAGCATGAACACTGAAGCTTTCTTT
CASSLALWDSMNTEAFF
>TRBV20-1|.|TRBJ2-7|.
TGCAGTGGCGAGAAGGTTCAGTCTTACGAGCAGTACTTC
CSGEKVQSYEQYF
>TRBV5-5|few|TRBJ2-3|TRBD2
TGTGCCACAGAGCGGGGGATAAGCACAGATACGCAGTATTTT
CATERGISTDTQYF
>TRBV28|few|TRBJ2-7|.
TGTGCCAGCAGTTTATCACTAAACTCCTACGAGCAGTACTTC
CASSLSLNSYEQYF
>TRBV20-1|many|TRBJ2-5|TRBD1
TGCAGTGCTACCGTAGGACAGGGCGGACAAGAGACCCAGTACTTC
CSATVGQGGQETQYF
>TRBV5-5|.|TRBJ2-7|TRBD1
TGTGCCAGCAGCGTGGGACAGAGAAGCTACGAGCAGTACTTC
CASSVGQRSYEQYF
>TRBV9|.|TRBJ1-4|.
TGTGCCAGCAGCGGGTGGGATAACCCCGAGCTGTTTTTT
CASSGWDNPELFF
>TRBV4-2|many|TRBJ2-7|TRBD1
TGTGCCAGCAGCCAAGATCCCGCGACAGGGCCCGACGAGCAGTACTTC
CASSQDPATGPDEQYF
>TRBV28|.|TRBJ2-1|.
TGTGCCAGCAGTTTATTTAGCGCGGGTCCCTCCTACAATGAGCAGTTCTTC
CASSLFSAGPSYNEQFF
>TRBV6-2/TRBV6-3|.|TRBJ2-3|TRBD1
TGTGCCAGCAGTTCCTACGAAACTACAGGGGGCAGTGATACGCAGTATTTT
CASSSYETTGGSDTQYF
>TRBV7-6|.|TRBJ2-2|.
TGTGCCAGCAGCTTATATGGTAACACCGGGGAGCTGTTTTTT
CASSLYGNTGELFF
>TRBV28|few|TRBJ2-7|TRBD1
TGTGCCAGCAATGGACAGGGGGGCGCCTACGAGCAGTACTTC
CASNGQGGAYEQYF
>TRBV3-1|few|TRBJ2-3|TRBD2
TGTGCCAGCAGCCAAAGACGGGACTGGGAGGGTACGCAGTATTTT
CASSQRRDWEGTQYF
>TRBV7-8|few|TRBJ2-1|.
TGTGCCAGCACCCCTGGACGGAACTACTACAATGAGCAGTTCTTC
CASTPGRNYYNEQFF
>TRBV9|few|TRBJ2-3|.
TGTGCCAGCAGCTTCCCGGTGGCTACGCGCGGGGGCTACACAGATACGCAGTATTTT
CASSFPVATRGGYTDTQYF
>TRBV11-3|.|TRBJ2-5|.
TGTGCCAGCAGCTTAGCGGGAGTGGGGAAAGAGACCCAGTACTTC
CASSLAGVGKETQYF
>TRBV4-1|few|TRBJ1-1|TRBD1
TGCGCCAGCACGCAGACAGGGGTGCGAAACACTGAAGCTTTCTTT
CASTQTGVRNTEAFF
>TRBV20-1|.|TRBJ2-5|.
TGCAGTGCTACCGGGACCCTAGGGTTCCTAGTGGGAGAGACCCAGTACTTC
CSATGTLGFLVGETQYF
>TRBV6-1|.|TRBJ2-5|.
TGTGCCAGCAGTCCCGGACGGAGGAGGCAATTTCACCAAGAGACCCAGTACTTC
CASSPGRRRQFHQETQYF
>TRBV20-1|few|TRBJ1-2|TRBD1
TGCAGTGCGGGACAGGGGATGAACTATGGCTACACCTTC
CSAGQGMNYGYTF
>TRBV20-1|few|TRBJ2-1|TRBD2
TGCAGTCCCGATAGCGGGACCTACAATGAGCAGTTCTTC
CSPDSGTYNEQFF
>TRBV4-2|.|TRBJ1-5|.
TGTGCCAGCAGCCAAGATTTAACGTTACAGCCCCAGCATTTT
CASSQDLTLQPQHF
>TRBV15|many|TRBJ2-6|.
TGTGCCACCCGGGACTCTGGGGCCAACGTCCTGACTTTC
CATRDSGANVLTF